This T cell receptor beta chain emerged from a study of T cells after yellow fever vaccination (dated by TCRdb to between 2018 and 2021). Some background on the complete study: Libraries from fractions with low cell numbers were prepared with the SMART-Seq v4 Ultra Low Input RNA kit. To follow T-cell clones before and after primary and booster YFV17D yellow fever vaccination, bulk TCR alpha and beta repertoires were sequenced over time. Blood was drawn at multiple timepoints before and after primary and secondary immunization, with bulk PBMC replicates and cell subsets isolated. The cohort comprised two healthy male donors, one aged 18 to 29 and one aged 30 to 39 years. The study at large found these results: After the booster, most clones that had expanded after primary vaccination were detected again (around 97% of CD4 and about 88% of CD8), suggesting broad maintenance of memory. The secondary T-cell response was weaker than the primary response but faster, peaking on day 5 instead of day 15. A small fraction of clonotypes showed up in both the CD4 and CD8 compartments, probably as a result of convergent recombination. FACS-sorted repertoires could contain abundant contaminating clonotypes from the bulk population, so computational filtering was required. Only a couple of donors were included in the study, so the extent to which the findings can be generalized is limited.

Synthesis of TCR cDNA relied on 5'RACE template switching, a step that introduced a universal primer site along with unique molecular identifiers. cDNA synthesis was primed from both the TCR alpha and TCR beta constant segments. Two PCR steps were used to amplify libraries, with sample barcodes and sequencing adapters being added in the second step. Sequencing of the libraries was done on either Illumina HiSeq 2500 (2x100 bp) or NovaSeq (2x150 bp). The authors processed their data as follows. MIGEC handled demultiplexing of reads and collapsing into UMI consensus sequences, while MiXCR performed V(D)J alignment. Using edgeR on replicate PBMC samples, clonotypes were called vaccine-responding if FDR was below 0.01 and the log2 fold change was above 5 up to day 15. Each bulk clonotype was labeled CD4 or CD8 based on which sequenced repertoire, CD4 or CD8, contained the clonotype at higher abundance. In-frame beta chains were kept once TCRdb had trimmed the public reads at Q25 with fastp and called clones with MiXCR. Records with the same CDR3 protein are collapsed into one entry carrying the most frequent genes and DNA. The V and J calls were not made by the authors but by TCRdb's processing. The sample table lists a few hundred thousand distinct CDR3 sequences, roughly a sixth of them with a count of one. 15% to 20% of the sample is held by the ten biggest clonotypes.

The label giving this sample's treatment or condition can be read as: live attenuated yellow fever vaccine strain. At each blood-draw timepoint, two biological replicates of bulk PBMCs were obtained. A standard Ficoll-Paque protocol was used to isolate PBMCs from peripheral blood. TriZol was used to extract RNA from bulk PBMCs, from CD4 and CD8 fractions, and from dextramer-positive and dextramer-negative fractions. Trimming takes 3 bases from V and 6 bases from J, and the germline ends sit 11 bases apart. From a lookup of the germline V gene (reference sequence), CDR1 and CDR2 are LNHDA and SQIVND. Spanning cysteine to phenylalanine, the CDR3 consists of 13 amino acids. The read is trimmed to its CDR3 DNA, 39 bases read in frame from base 1. As regards this clonotype: This clone's antigen is unknown. Qualities for individual bases were not recorded, and no much larger clone is one base off.

The sequence is built from TRBV19 and TRBJ1-1, with the D gene not confidently named. The material sequenced was PBMCs, taken 5 to 6 days after the first yellow fever vaccination. The sequence was collected from a man aged 18 to 29 who received the YFV17D yellow fever vaccine. The nucleotides are TGTGCCAGTAGTATGGGAACTAGGGCTGAAGCTTTCTTT. Its coded protein is CASSMGTRAEAFF.